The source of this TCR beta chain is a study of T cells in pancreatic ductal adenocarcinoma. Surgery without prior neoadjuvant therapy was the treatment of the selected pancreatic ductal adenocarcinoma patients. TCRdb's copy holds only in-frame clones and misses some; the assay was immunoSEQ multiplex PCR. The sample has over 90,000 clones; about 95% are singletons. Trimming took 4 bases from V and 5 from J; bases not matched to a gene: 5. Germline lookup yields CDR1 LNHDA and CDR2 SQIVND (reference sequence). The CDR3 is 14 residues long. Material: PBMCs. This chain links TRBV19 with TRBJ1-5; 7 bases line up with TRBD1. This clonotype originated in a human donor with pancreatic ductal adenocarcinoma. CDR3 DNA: TGTGCCAGTAGTACCCTCAGGGGGGATCAGCCCCAGCATTTT. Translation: CASSTLRGDQPQHF.